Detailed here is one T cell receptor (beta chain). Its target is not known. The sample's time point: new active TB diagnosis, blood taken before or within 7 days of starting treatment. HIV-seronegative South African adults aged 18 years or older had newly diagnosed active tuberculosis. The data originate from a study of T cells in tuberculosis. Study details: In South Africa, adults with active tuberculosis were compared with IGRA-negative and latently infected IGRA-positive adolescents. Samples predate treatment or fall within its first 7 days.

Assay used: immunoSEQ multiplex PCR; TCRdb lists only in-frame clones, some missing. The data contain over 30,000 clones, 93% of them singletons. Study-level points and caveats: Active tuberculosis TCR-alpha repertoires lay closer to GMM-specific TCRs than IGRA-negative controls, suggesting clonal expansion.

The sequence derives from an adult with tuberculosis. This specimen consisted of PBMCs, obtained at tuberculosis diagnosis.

The CDR3 DNA sequence: TGTGCCAGCAGCTTAAGTCATCTAAACCCGAATCAGCCCCAGCATTTT. Translation gives CASSLSHLNPNQPQHF. The chain has TRBV7-2 and TRBJ1-5, with D unresolved. The length of the CDR3 is 16 residues. Germline loops: CDR1 SGHTA, CDR2 FQGNSA. The germline V and J ends were trimmed by 2 bases and 4 bases, with 15 bases remaining between them.